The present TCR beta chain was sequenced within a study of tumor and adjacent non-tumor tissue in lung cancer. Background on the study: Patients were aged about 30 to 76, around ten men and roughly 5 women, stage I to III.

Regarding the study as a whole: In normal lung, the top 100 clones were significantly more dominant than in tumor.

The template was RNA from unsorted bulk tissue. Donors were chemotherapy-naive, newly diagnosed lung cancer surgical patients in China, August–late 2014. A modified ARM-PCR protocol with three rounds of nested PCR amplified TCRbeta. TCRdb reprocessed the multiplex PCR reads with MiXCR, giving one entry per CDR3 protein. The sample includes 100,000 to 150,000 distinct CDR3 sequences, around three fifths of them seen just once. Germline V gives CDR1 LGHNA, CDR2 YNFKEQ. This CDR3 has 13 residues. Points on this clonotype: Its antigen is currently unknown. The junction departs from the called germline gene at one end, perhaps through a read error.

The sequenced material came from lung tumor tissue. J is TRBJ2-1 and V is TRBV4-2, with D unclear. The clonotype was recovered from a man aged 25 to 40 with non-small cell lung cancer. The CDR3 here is CACSQANKNEQFF. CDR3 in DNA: TGTGCCTGCAGCCAAGCTAATAAGAATGAGCAGTTCTTC.